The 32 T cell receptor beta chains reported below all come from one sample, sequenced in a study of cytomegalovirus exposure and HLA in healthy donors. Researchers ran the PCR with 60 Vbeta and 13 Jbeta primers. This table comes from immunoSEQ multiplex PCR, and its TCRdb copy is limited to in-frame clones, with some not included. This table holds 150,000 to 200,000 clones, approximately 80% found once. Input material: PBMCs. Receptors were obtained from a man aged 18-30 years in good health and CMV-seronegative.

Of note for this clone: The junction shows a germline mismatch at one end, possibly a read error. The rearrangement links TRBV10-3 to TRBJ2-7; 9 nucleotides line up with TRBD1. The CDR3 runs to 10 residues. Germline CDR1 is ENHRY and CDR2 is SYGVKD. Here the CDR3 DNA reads TGTGCCATCAGTGAGTCGACAGGGGGCTTC. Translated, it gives CAISESTGGF.

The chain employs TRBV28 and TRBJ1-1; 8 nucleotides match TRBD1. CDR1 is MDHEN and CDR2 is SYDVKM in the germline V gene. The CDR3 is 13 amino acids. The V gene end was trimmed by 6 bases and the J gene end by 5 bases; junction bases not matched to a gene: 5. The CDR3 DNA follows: TGTGCCAGCAGAACCACAGGGGGAACTGAAGCTTTCTTT. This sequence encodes CASRTTGGTEAFF.

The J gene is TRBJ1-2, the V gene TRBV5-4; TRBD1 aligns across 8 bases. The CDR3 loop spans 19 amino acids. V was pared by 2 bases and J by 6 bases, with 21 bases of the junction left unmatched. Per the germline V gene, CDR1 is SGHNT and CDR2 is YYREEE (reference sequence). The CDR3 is CASSFGQGGVMRYIDGYTF. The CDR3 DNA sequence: TGTGCCAGCAGCTTCGGACAGGGAGGTGTAATGAGGTACATCGATGGCTACACCTTC.

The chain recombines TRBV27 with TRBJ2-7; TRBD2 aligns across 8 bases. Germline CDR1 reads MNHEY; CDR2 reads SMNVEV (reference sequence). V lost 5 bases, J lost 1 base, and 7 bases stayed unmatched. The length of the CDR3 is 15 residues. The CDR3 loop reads CASSLKAGASYEQYF. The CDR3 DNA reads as TGTGCCAGCAGTCTCAAAGCGGGGGCTTCCTACGAGCAGTACTTC.

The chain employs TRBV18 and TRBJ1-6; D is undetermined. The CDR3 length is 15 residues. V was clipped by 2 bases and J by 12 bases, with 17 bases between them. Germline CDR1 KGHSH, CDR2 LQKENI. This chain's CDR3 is CASSPTTRGHLPLHF. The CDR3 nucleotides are TGTGCCAGCTCACCAACAACGAGAGGGCACCTACCCCTCCACTTT.

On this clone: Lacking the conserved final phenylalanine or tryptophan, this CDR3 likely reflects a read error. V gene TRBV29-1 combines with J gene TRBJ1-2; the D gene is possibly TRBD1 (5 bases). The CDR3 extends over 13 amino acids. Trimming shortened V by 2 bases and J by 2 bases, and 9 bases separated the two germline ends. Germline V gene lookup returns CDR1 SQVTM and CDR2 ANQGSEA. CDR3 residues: CSVEHRLNYGYTS. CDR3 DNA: TGCAGCGTTGAACACAGGCTGAACTATGGCTACACCTCC.

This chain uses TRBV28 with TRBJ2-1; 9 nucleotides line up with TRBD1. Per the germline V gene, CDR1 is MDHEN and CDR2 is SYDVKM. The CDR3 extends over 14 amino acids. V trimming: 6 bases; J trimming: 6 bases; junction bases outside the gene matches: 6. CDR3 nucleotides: TGTGCCAGCAGCGGGGACAGGGACGGCAATGAGCAGTTCTTC. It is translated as CASSGDRDGNEQFF.

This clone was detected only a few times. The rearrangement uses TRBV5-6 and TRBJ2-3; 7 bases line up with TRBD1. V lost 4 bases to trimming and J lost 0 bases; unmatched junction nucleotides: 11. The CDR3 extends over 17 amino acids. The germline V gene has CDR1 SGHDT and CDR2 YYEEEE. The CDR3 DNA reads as TGTGCCAGCAGCCTCGGGGACAGTAAAGCGAGCACAGATACGCAGTATTTT. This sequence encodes CASSLGDSKASTDTQYF.

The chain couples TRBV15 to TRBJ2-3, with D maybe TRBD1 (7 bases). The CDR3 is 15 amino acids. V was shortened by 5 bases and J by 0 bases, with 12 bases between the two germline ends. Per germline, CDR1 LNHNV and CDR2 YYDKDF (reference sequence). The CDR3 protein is CATSGGTASTDTQYF. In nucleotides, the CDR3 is TGTGCCACCAGCGGAGGGACAGCTAGCACAGATACGCAGTATTTT.

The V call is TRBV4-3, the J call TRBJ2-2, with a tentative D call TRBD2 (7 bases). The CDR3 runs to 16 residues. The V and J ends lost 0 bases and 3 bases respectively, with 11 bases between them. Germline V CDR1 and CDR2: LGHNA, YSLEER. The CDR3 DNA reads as TGCGCCAGCAGCCAAGATGGGGGGGCGGACACCGGGGAGCTGTTTTTT. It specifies CASSQDGGADTGELFF.

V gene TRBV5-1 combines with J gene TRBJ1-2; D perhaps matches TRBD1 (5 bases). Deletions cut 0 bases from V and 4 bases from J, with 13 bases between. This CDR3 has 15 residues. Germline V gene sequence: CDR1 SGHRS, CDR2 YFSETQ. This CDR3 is CASSLDAGNGYGYTF. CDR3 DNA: TGCGCCAGCAGCTTGGACGCAGGGAACGGCTATGGCTACACCTTC.

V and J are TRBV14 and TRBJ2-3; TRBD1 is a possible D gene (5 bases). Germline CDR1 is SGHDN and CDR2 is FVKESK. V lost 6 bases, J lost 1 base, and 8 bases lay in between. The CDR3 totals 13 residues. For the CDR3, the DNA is TGTGCCAGCAGGAAACAGGGCACAGATACGCAGTATTTT. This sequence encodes CASRKQGTDTQYF.

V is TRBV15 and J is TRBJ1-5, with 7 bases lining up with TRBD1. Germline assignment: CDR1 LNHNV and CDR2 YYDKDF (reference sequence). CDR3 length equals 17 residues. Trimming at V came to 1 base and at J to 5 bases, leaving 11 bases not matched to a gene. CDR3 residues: CATSRAGPGGFYQPQHF. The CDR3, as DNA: TGTGCCACCAGCAGAGCTGGGCCAGGGGGTTTTTATCAGCCCCAGCATTTT.

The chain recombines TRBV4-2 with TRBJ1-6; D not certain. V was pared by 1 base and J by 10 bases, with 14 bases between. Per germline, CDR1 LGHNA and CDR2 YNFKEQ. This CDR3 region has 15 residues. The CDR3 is CASSQADADGSPLHF. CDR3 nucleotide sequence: TGTGCCAGCAGCCAAGCCGACGCGGATGGATCACCCCTCCACTTT.

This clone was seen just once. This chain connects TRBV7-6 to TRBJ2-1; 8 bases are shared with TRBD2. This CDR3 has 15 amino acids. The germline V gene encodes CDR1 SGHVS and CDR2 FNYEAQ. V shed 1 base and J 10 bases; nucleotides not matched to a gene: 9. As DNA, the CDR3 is TGTGCCAGCAGCTTAGAAGTCGGGAGGGCCGGGGAGCAGTTCTTC. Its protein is CASSLEVGRAGEQFF.

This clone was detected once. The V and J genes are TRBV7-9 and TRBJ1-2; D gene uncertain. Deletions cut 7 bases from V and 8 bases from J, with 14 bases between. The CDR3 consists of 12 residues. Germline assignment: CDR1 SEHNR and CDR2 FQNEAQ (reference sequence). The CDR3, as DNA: TGTGCCAGCAACTCTCTGGAGGACGGCTACACCTTC. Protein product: CASNSLEDGYTF.

The CDR3 coding sequence is TGTGCCAGCAGCTTAGGAGGGTTCGCCGGGGAGCTGTTTTTT. Translated: CASSLGGFAGELFF. The J gene is TRBJ2-2, the V gene TRBV7-2; D possibly corresponds to TRBD2 (5 bases). This CDR3 contains 14 residues. The V and J ends lost 1 base and 6 bases respectively, with 9 bases between them. Germline lookup yields CDR1 SGHTA and CDR2 FQGNSA.

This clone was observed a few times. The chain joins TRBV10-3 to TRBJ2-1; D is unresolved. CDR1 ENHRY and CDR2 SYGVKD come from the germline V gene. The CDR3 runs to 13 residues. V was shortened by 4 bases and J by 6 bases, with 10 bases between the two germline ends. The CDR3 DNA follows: TGTGCCATCAGTGGAACAAACCTCAATGAGCAGTTCTTC. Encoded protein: CAISGTNLNEQFF.

CDR3 region: CASSITTGPSDEQYF. The CDR3, as DNA: TGTGCCAGTAGTATTACGACAGGCCCCTCGGACGAGCAGTACTTC. The chain recombines TRBV19 with TRBJ2-7, with D possibly being TRBD1 (6 bases). The germline V gene has CDR1 LNHDA and CDR2 SQIVND (reference sequence). Trimming removed 3 bases from V and 5 bases from J, with 17 bases in between. The CDR3 sequence is 15 residues long. The entire variable domain, with the rest obtained from reference TRBV19 and TRBJ2-7, is as follows: DGGITQSPKYLFRKEGQNVTLSCEQNLNHDAMYWYRQDPGQGLRLIYYSQIVNDFQKGDIAEGYSVSREKKESFPLTVTSAQKNPTAFYLCASSITTGPSDEQYFGPGTRLTVT.

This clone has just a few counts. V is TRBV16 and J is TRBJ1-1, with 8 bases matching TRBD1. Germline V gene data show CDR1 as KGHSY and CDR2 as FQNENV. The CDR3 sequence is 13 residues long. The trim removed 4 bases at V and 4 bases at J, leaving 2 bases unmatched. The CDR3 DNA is TGTGCCAGCAGCCGTGGACAGGGCACTGAAGCTTTCTTT. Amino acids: CASSRGQGTEAFF.

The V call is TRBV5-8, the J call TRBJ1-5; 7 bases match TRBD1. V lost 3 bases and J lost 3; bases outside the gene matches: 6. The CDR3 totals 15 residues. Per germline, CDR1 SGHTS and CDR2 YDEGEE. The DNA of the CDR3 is TGTGCCAGCAGCTCGGGGCAGGGGGACAATCAGCCCCAGCATTTT. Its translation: CASSSGQGDNQPQHF.

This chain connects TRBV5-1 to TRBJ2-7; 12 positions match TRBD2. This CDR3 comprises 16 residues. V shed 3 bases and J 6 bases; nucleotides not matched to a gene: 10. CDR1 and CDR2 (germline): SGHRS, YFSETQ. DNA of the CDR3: TGCGCCAGCAGCTCTCTGACTAGCGGGAGTTCACGCGAGCAGTACTTC. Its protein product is CASSSLTSGSSREQYF. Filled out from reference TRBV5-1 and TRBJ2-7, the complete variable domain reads KAGVTQTPRYLIKTRGQQVTLSCSPISGHRSVSWYQQTPGQGLQFLFEYFSETQRNKGNFPGRFSGRQFSNSRSEMNVSTLELGDSALYLCASSSLTSGSSREQYFGPGTRLTVT.

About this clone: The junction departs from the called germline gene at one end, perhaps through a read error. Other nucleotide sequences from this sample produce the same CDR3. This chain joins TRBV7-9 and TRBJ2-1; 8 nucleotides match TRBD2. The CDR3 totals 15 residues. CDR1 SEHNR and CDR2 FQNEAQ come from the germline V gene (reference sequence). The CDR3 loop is CASSLEGTSYNEQFF. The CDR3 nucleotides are TGTGCCAGCAGCTTAGAAGGGACTAGTTACAACGAGCAGTTCTTC.

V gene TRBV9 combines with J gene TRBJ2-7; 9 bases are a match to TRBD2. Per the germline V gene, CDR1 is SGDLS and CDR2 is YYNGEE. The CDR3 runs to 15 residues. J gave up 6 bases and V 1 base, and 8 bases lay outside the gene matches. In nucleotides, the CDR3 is TGTGCCAGCAGCGTAAGTCCAGCGGGAGGAGGCGAGCAGTACTTC. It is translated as CASSVSPAGGGEQYF.

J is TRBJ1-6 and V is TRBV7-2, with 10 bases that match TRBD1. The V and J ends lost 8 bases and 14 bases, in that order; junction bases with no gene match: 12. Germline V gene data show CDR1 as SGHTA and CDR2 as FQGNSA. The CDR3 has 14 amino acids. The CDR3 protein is CASGGGTGASALHF. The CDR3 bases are TGTGCCAGCGGGGGAGGGACAGGGGCCTCTGCCCTCCACTTT.

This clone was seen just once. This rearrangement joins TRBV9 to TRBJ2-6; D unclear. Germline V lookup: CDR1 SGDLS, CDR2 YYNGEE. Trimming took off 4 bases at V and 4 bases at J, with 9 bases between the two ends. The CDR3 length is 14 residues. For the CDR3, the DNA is TGTGCCAGCAGCCGACCCGGGGGGGCCAACGTCCTGACTTTC. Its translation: CASSRPGGANVLTF.

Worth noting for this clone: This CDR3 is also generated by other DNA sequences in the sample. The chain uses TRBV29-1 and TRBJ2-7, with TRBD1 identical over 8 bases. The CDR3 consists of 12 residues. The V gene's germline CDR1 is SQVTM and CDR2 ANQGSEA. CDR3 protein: CSGQGSSYEQYF. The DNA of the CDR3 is TGCAGTGGACAGGGATCGTCCTACGAGCAGTACTTC.

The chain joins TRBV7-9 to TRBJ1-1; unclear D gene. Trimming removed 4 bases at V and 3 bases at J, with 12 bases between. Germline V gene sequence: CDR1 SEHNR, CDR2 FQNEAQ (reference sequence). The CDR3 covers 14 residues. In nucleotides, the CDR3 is TGTGCCAGCAGCTCCCGGGTTTTGGACACTGAAGCTTTCTTT. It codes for CASSSRVLDTEAFF.

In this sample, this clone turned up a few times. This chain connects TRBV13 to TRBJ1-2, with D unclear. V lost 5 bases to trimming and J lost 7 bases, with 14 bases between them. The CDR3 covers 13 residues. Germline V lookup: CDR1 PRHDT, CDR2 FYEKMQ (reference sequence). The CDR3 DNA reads TGTGCCAGCAGCATTCGACTGGTCTCTGGCTACACCTTC. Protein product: CASSIRLVSGYTF.

In nucleotides, the CDR3 is TGTGCCAGCAGCCAAGCTAGACAGTTCTACTATGGCTACACCTTC. This translates into CASSQARQFYYGYTF. The chain carries TRBV7-9 and TRBJ1-2; D may be TRBD1 (5 bases). The germline gives CDR1 SEHNR, CDR2 FQNEAQ (reference sequence). Trimming took off 5 bases at V and 3 bases at J, with 16 bases between the two ends. The CDR3 totals 15 residues. Combining the CDR3 with reference TRBV7-9 and TRBJ1-2 gives the whole variable domain DTGVSQNPRHKITKRGQNVTFRCDPISEHNRLYWYRQTLGQGPEFLTYFQNEAQLEKSRLLSDRFSAERPKGSFSTLEIQRTEQGDSAMYLCASSQARQFYYGYTFGSGTRLTVV.

The CDR3: CASSLAKYEQYF. The CDR3 nucleotides read TGTGCCAGCAGCTTGGCCAAATACGAGCAGTACTTC. V and J are TRBV5-6 and TRBJ2-7; unclear D gene. The CDR3 runs 12 residues. CDR1 is SGHDT, CDR2 YYEEEE, per germline. Trimming pared 0 bases from V and 4 bases from J, leaving 5 bases between.

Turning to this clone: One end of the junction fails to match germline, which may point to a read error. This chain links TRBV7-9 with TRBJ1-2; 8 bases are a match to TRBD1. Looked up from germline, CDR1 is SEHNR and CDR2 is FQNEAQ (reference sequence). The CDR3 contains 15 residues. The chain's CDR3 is CASSTSGAGGYGYIF. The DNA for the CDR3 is TGTGCCAGCAGTACCTCTGGGGCAGGGGGCTATGGCTACATCTTC.